The 19 T cell receptor beta chains given below trace back to one sample, sequenced in a study of tumor-infiltrating lymphocytes in primary liver carcinoma. Co-extracted RNA and DNA came from approximately 20-30 mg of unsorted bulk tissue. Reverse transcription of about 500 ng total RNA with a constant-region primer produced TCR beta cDNA. Researchers made the TCR beta libraries by running three nested multiplex PCR rounds with slightly modified ARM-PCR. TRBV1-TRBV30 forward primers paired with a C-beta reverse primer were used in the first two PCR rounds, which ran about 11 cycles each. One entry per CDR3 protein results from TCRdb running MiXCR on the multiplex PCR reads. The repertoire holds roughly 190,000 distinct CDR3 sequences, roughly 80% seen once, with around 18% in the top ten. Specimen: tumor tissue from primary liver carcinoma. These TCRs come from a man aged 40-50 years with primary liver carcinoma and hepatitis B virus infection.

V usage is TRBV11-1 and J usage is TRBJ1-2; D unclear. This CDR3 spans 13 amino acids. Germline lookup yields CDR1 SGHAT and CDR2 FQDESV (reference sequence). V lost 10 bases and J lost 1, with 13 bases in between. DNA for the CDR3: TGTGCCACCAGTTTCGTCCATAACTATGGCTACACCTTC. The encoded protein is CATSFVHNYGYTF.

J is TRBJ2-5 and V is TRBV6-1; D perhaps matches TRBD1 (6 bases). From germline, CDR1 is MNHNS and CDR2 SASEGT. The CDR3 covers 15 residues. The V gene lost 5 bases and the J gene lost 2 bases, with 15 bases spanning the gap. Here the CDR3 DNA reads TGTGCCAGCAGTTACCTCCAGGGGCCTCAAGAGACCCAGTACTTC. It encodes CASSYLQGPQETQYF.

The chain uses TRBV11-1 and TRBJ2-1, with D perhaps TRBD1 (5 bases). The CDR3 runs to 15 residues. Germline V gene data show CDR1 as SGHAT and CDR2 as FQDESV (reference sequence). The germline V and J ends were trimmed by 3 bases and 16 bases, with 25 bases remaining between them. The CDR3 reads CASSFQGSLDNERFF. CDR3 in DNA: TGTGCCAGCAGCTTCCAGGGATCGCTGGACAATGAGCGATTCTTC.

The CDR3 nucleotides read TGCGCCCGCAAGGGGATAGGGGAAAAGCAGTACTTC. Translation: CARKGIGEKQYF. The chain joins TRBV4-1 to TRBJ2-7, with a weak D call TRBD1 (5 bases). V dropped 11 bases and J dropped 8 bases, with 19 bases sitting between them. The V gene's germline CDR1 is MGHRA and CDR2 YSYEKL. The CDR3 is made up of 12 amino acids.

The table lists this clonotype with a few counts. A much more abundant neighbour one base away suggests this may be a read error. V and J are TRBV12-3 or TRBV12-4 and TRBJ1-5, with a tentative D call TRBD2 (6 bases). TRBJ2-3 matches the DNA end more closely, so the J call is doubtful. The CDR3 is made up of 17 amino acids. The CDR3 is CASSLEKGLGGNQPQYF. The CDR3 DNA follows: TGTGCCAGCAGTTTAGAGAAGGGCTTGGGGGGAAATCAGCCCCAGTATTTT.

The chain joins TRBV4-1 to TRBJ2-1; D gene unclear. The length of the CDR3 is 16 residues. Trimming pared 5 bases from V and 4 bases from J, leaving 18 bases between. In germline, CDR1 is MGHRA, CDR2 YSYEKL. This CDR3 is CASSFPPASIYNEQFF. CDR3 DNA sequence: TGCGCCAGCAGCTTTCCGCCCGCTTCGATTTACAATGAGCAGTTCTTC.

This chain links TRBV5-1 with TRBJ2-1; D possibly matches TRBD1 or TRBD2 (5 bases each). V lost 3 bases to trimming and J lost 9 bases, with 25 bases between them. Germline V lookup: CDR1 SGHRS, CDR2 YFSETQ. CDR3 size: 17 residues. The CDR3 reads CASSWSGSGRFAGEQFF. DNA of the CDR3: TGCGCCAGCAGCTGGTCGGGGTCAGGGCGTTTTGCGGGTGAGCAGTTCTTC.

A note on this clonotype: Germline and junction disagree at one end, which may indicate a read error. This chain uses TRBV6-1 with TRBJ2-7, with 7 bases that match TRBD1. The CDR3 has 18 residues. Looked up from germline, CDR1 is MNHNS and CDR2 is SASEGT. The CDR3 sequence: CANSEESNRGMGSYEQYF. The CDR3 nucleotides are TGTGCCAACAGTGAAGAGTCAAACAGGGGTATGGGATCCTACGAACAGTACTTC.

With respect to this clonotype: The junction does not match germline at one end; this may be a read error. The CDR3 DNA reads TGTGCTAGCAATGAAGTCCCCACTAGCTTACCCGGGGAACTGTTTTTT. It specifies CASNEVPTSLPGELFF. The rearrangement links TRBV6-1 to TRBJ2-2; possibly TRBD2 for D (6 bases). This CDR3 is built from 16 residues. From germline, CDR1 is MNHNS and CDR2 SASEGT.

The gene calls are TRBV11-2 and TRBJ1-2; D ambiguous. The V and J ends lost 1 base and 8 bases respectively, with 20 bases between them. CDR3 length equals 16 residues. CDR1 is SGHAT, CDR2 FQNNGV, per germline. Here the CDR3 DNA reads TGTGCCAGCAGCTTAGTTTCGGTAGCATATTCTCAAGGCTACACCTTC. The encoded protein is CASSLVSVAYSQGYTF.

V and J are TRBV29-1 and TRBJ2-1; possibly TRBD2 for D (5 bases). The V end lost 7 bases, the J end lost 3 bases, and 16 bases lay between the germline ends. This CDR3 comprises 14 residues. The germline V gene encodes CDR1 SQVTM and CDR2 ANQGSEA. In DNA form, the CDR3 reads TGCAGCGATGATGTCGCGGGCATCTACAATGAGCAGTTCTTC. This codes for CSDDVAGIYNEQFF.

The chain uses TRBV4-3 and TRBJ1-5; D perhaps matches TRBD1 (6 bases). Per germline, CDR1 LGHNA and CDR2 YSLEER. The CDR3 has 15 amino acids. The V end was cut by 1 base, the J end by 3 bases, with 10 bases between. CDR3 protein: CASSQVWDINQPQHF. The CDR3 DNA is TGCGCCAGCAGCCAAGTCTGGGACATCAATCAGCCCCAGCATTTT.

This chain uses TRBV19 with TRBJ1-2; no clear D gene. The CDR3 sequence is 13 residues long. The germline CDR1 and CDR2 sequences are LNHDA and SQIVND (reference sequence). The germline V and J ends were trimmed by 5 bases and 8 bases, with 15 bases remaining between them. CDR3 amino acids: CASSPAPMGGYTF. In DNA, the CDR3 is TGTGCCAGTAGTCCGGCCCCCATGGGGGGCTACACCTTC.

Concerning this clonotype itself: At one end, the junction sequence differs from germline, possibly due to a read error. The rearrangement uses TRBV4-2 and TRBJ1-1; no clear D gene. Germline V gives CDR1 LGHNA, CDR2 YNFKEQ. The CDR3 has 13 residues. The CDR3 DNA follows: TGTGCCAGAAGCCAACATTCCAATGGGAGAGCTATCTTT. Its protein product is CARSQHSNGRAIF.

Note on this clonotype: One end of the junction fails to match germline, which may point to a read error. The rearrangement uses TRBV29-1 and TRBJ1-6, with 9 bases fitting TRBD1. Per germline, CDR1 SQVTM and CDR2 ANQGSEA. This CDR3 has 15 residues. The CDR3 sequence: CSVSTGTGPSPPLYF. The CDR3 nucleotides are TGCAGCGTTTCGACCGGGACAGGGCCAAGTCCACCCCTCTACTTT.

About this clonotype itself: An end of the junction does not agree with germline; a read error may underlie this. The V gene is TRBV10-3, the J gene TRBJ1-5, with D uncertain. In germline, CDR1 is ENHRY, CDR2 SYGVKD. The CDR3 covers 13 residues. CDR3 DNA: TGTGCCATCAGTGATTCAGAGAATCAGGCCCAGAATTTT. As protein: CAISDSENQAQNF.

This clonotype was counted once. The junction differs from germline at one of its ends, possibly a read error. The rearrangement links TRBV5-1 to TRBJ2-2; TRBD1 matches at 7 bases. Germline CDR1 reads SGHRS; CDR2 reads YFSETQ. The CDR3 contains 15 residues. CDR3 nucleotide sequence: TGCGCTAGCAGCGACAGGGCCACGAACACCGGGGAGCTGTTTTTT. Residues: CASSDRATNTGELFF. The variable domain in full, with the rest retrieved from reference TRBV5-1 and TRBJ2-2, is KAGVTQTPRYLIKTRGQQVTLSCSPISGHRSVSWYQQTPGQGLQFLFEYFSETQRNKGNFPGRFSGRQFSNSRSEMNVSTLELGDSALYLCASSDRATNTGELFFGEGSRLTVL.

The chain couples TRBV7-8 to TRBJ2-7; TRBD2 matches at 9 bases. CDR1 is SGHVS and CDR2 is FQNEAQ in the germline V gene. CDR3 size: 15 residues. The CDR3 bases are TGTATCAGCAGCGCCAAGACTAGCGGCCCCTACGAGCAGTACTTC. As protein: CISSAKTSGPYEQYF.

As for this clonotype: The conserved final phenylalanine or tryptophan is absent from the CDR3, which likely points to a read error. Because the CDR3's place on the DNA is in doubt, the DNA is left out and the CDR3 is given as listed by TCRdb. This chain links TRBV11-3 with TRBJ2-1; the D call of TRBD1 is as the table states it, not checked on the DNA. Inclusive of both ends, the CDR3 amounts to 15 amino acids. Looked up from germline, CDR1 is SGHNT and CDR2 is YENEEA. The CDR3 sequence: CASIPLFAESNELFI.